This section outlines one T cell receptor beta chain sequence together with its context. The target antigen is unknown. The data were produced by immunoSEQ multiplex PCR, yet TCRdb's version contains in-frame clones alone and is incomplete. The table lists fewer than 400,000 clones, roughly 70% of them singletons. This specimen comes from a study of shared clonotypes between healthy human individuals. General study points: Only a few donors were included, so the genetic and exposure-history diversity represented was limited. Lower generation probabilities were found for non-shared clonotypes than for those shared by all four donors.

V was pared by 2 bases and J by 5 bases, with 11 bases of the junction left unmatched. Germline CDR1 is SGHNT and CDR2 is YENEEA. The CDR3 length is 18 residues. The sequenced sample consisted of memory CD4+ T cells sorted from blood. Subset: CD45RA-negative fraction. The chain combines TRBV11-3 with TRBJ2-3; 12 bases fit TRBD2. The TCR sequence derives from a man aged 30-40 years in good health. For the CDR3, the DNA is TGTGCCAGCAGCTTATCTAGGCTAGCGGGAGGGCCGGGAGATACGCAGTATTTT. Translating it yields CASSLSRLAGGPGDTQYF.